The entry that follows covers one T cell receptor beta chain sequence. Its antigen is not known. The record originates from a study of cytomegalovirus exposure and HLA in healthy donors. Study details: From some 180 million T cells, an earlier analysis saw 120 million or so unique TCR beta sequences. General study findings and limits: About 90% or about 30% of the time was how often most TCR beta V segments were productive, according to an earlier analysis. Most CMV-associated TCR beta chains appeared HLA-restricted in a later analysis.

V trimming: 4 bases; J trimming: 1 base; junction bases outside the gene matches: 4. In germline, CDR1 is SEHNR, CDR2 FQNEAQ (reference sequence). The CDR3 extends over 14 amino acids. A multiplex PCR was run with 60 Vbeta primers and 13 Jbeta primers. Sequenced by immunoSEQ multiplex PCR; TCRdb stores in-frame clones only, minus some. The table has fewer than 200,000 clones, about 79% seen once. Sequenced: PBMCs. This chain uses TRBV7-9 with TRBJ2-7; TRBD1 aligns across 7 bases. The source is a female donor in good health and CMV-seronegative. The CDR3 DNA reads as TGTGCCAGCAGCTCAAGGGACAGTTCCTACGAGCAGTACTTC. Encoded protein: CASSSRDSSYEQYF. Full variable domain (rest looked up from reference TRBV7-9 and TRBJ2-7): DTGVSQNPRHKITKRGQNVTFRCDPISEHNRLYWYRQTLGQGPEFLTYFQNEAQLEKSRLLSDRFSAERPKGSFSTLEIQRTEQGDSAMYLCASSSRDSSYEQYFGPGTRLTVT.